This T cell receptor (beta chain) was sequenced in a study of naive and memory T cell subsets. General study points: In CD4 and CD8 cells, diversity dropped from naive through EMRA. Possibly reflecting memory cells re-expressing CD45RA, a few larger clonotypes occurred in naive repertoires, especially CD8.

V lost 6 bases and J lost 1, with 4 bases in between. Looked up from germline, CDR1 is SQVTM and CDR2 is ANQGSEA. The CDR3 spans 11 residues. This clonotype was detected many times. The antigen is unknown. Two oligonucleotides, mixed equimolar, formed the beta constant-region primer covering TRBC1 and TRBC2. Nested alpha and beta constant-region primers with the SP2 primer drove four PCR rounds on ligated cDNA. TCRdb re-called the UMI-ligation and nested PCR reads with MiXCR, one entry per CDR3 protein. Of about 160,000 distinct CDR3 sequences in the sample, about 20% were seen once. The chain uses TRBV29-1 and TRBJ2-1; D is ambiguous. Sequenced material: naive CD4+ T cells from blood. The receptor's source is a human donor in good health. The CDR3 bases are TGCAGCGTGGGGTCCTACAATGAGCAGTTCTTC. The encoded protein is CSVGSYNEQFF.